This TCR beta chain stems from a study of blood T cells in healthy people across ages. From germline, CDR1 is GTSNPN and CDR2 SVGIG (reference sequence). The CDR3 is 16 residues long. V lost 0 bases and J lost 3; bases outside the gene matches: 6. Using a J-beta primer mix together with a sample-barcoded 5' primer, a second PCR was run for about 6 to 11 cycles. Each CDR3 protein is one row after TCRdb ran MiXCR on the 5' RACE reads. The repertoire holds about 560,000 distinct CDR3 sequences, with roughly a quarter as singletons. These data were also reused for a study on T cells of mothers and their children.

This clonotype was sampled from a boy aged 2-15 years in good health. The rearrangement links TRBV30 to TRBJ2-3; TRBD2 aligns across 10 bases. The sequenced sample was blood. The CDR3 spells CAWSVRAGGPTDTQYF. CDR3 sequence (DNA): TGTGCCTGGAGTGTACGAGCGGGAGGGCCAACAGATACGCAGTATTTT.